The source of this T cell receptor beta chain is a study of blood T cells in healthy people across ages (dated by TCRdb to 2015 to 2017). About the full investigation: Template switching captured roughly one uniquely barcoded TCR beta cDNA molecule per two T cells in model experiments. The study measured age-related changes in TCR beta repertoire diversity using deep sequencing normalized with unique cDNA molecular identifiers. To avoid experimental bias, donors of different ages were spread randomly across the sequencing lanes. Two additional independent replicas of 1 million unique cDNA reads from the same blood draw were analyzed for two donors (one aged 18 to 30 and one aged 80 or older). The donors were divided into four age groups: young (average roughly 15 years), middle-aged (approximately 42), aged (about 62) and long-lived (82). Summary of the overall study and its limitations: Estimates of total diversity based on one million sequenced T cells were regarded as lower bounds and as underestimates. Compared with the aged group, the long-lived group had more naive CD4+ T cells, fewer expanded clones and increased TCR diversity, suggesting age selection. Observed TCR beta diversity per million T cells fell roughly linearly with age, and a significant reduction was already apparent by age around 40. Because donor CMV infection status was unknown, age-related changes in expanded clonotypes were potentially confounded. Because profiling used bulk unsorted PBMCs, naive and antigen-experienced compartments could not be compared conclusively. Observed TCR beta diversity correlated strongly with the percentage of naive T cells measured by flow cytometry.

Libraries were constructed by 5' RACE. Sequencing was carried out with an Illumina HiSeq 2500. A second PCR of 7 to 11 cycles was performed with a sample-barcoded 5' primer and a J-beta primer mix. A unique molecular identifier was introduced onto each TCR beta cDNA molecule by a template-switch 5' adaptor carrying 12 random nucleotides. At least 3 million CDR3-containing paired-end reads were obtained from each sample. All of the RNA was converted into first-strand cDNA using the Mint cDNA synthesis kit, with a TRBC-specific oligonucleotide serving as the primer. Following uracil-DNA glycosylase treatment, a first 18-cycle PCR with universal primers M1SS and BC2_uni_R was performed on all cDNA. In the source study's methods: For normalization, 1 million high-quality reads were randomly selected from each sample, with every read carrying a distinct molecular identifier. Instead of being binned into consensus sequences, reads with shared molecular identifiers were discarded. MiTCR, run with a Q25 quality threshold and the strictest error-elimination algorithm, handled CDR3 identification, clonotype clustering and error correction. Lower-bound total TCR beta diversity was estimated with a nonparametric unseen species model using Euler transformation. Using fastp trimming at Q25 and MiXCR clonotype assembly, TCRdb reanalyzed the public sequencing data and kept in-frame beta chains. When rows share a CDR3 protein, they turn into one entry using the most common DNA and genes. The V and J calls were determined by TCRdb, not by the authors. In all, the sample holds approximately 900,000 distinct CDR3 sequences, and about 48% of those were seen once. The top ten clones comprise roughly 13% of the sample.

The junction carries 8 bases between V and J, which are trimmed by 5 bases and 0 bases respectively. CDR1 MNHNY and CDR2 SVGAGI were looked up in the germline V gene (reference sequence). The CDR3, from cysteine to phenylalanine, totals 15 residues. Of all the DNA, just the CDR3 is kept, 45 bases in frame from base 1. This clonotype was found a few times. There is no known antigen for this receptor. The record has no base qualities; no much larger clone is one base away. Donors were 35 to 40 systemically healthy Caucasian individuals from Russia aged roughly 6 to 90 years. Ten milliliters of peripheral blood were drawn from each donor into EDTA-treated Vacutainer tubes. Ficoll-Paque density-gradient centrifugation was used to isolate PBMCs, with at least 7 million per sample. Trizol reagent was used to extract total RNA from PBMCs, with at least 6 micrograms per sample. The percentages of naive CD45RAhigh/CD27high T cells were determined by flow cytometry on a PBMC aliquot from every donor.

Sequencing input: blood. Recombination joined TRBV6-6 with TRBJ1-6; the D gene remains uncertain. This receptor was obtained from a young man in good health. The bases read TGTGCCAGCAGTGCCAAGAGCTCCTATAATTCACCCCTCCACTTT. It translates as CASSAKSSYNSPLHF.